This T cell receptor beta chain was recorded in a study of multiple sclerosis patients with progressive multifocal leukoencephalopathy. Sample time point: time of PML onset. The V end lost 4 bases, the J end lost 6 bases, and 13 bases lay between the germline ends. The CDR3 is made up of 13 amino acids. The germline CDR1 and CDR2 sequences are LNHDA and SQIVND (reference sequence). Using immunoSEQ multiplex PCR, the repertoire was profiled, and TCRdb retains in-frame clones only, with some absent. The sample consists of roughly 28,000 clones, around 85% of them appearing once. The origin of this receptor is a woman aged 25 to 39 with progressive multifocal leukoencephalopathy. This chain links TRBV19 with TRBJ2-7; D uncertain. Sample: PBMCs, taken from a patient treated with natalizumab. The CDR3 reads CASSTPGTGEQYF. The CDR3 bases are TGTGCCAGTAGTACCCCAGGTACGGGCGAGCAGTACTTC.